This T cell receptor (beta chain) was sequenced in a study of hypomethylating agent response in myelodysplastic syndrome. The table lists this clone with a count of one. The CDR3 totals 14 residues. V shed 4 bases and J shed 2 bases, with 12 bases lying between them. CDR1 SGHDT and CDR2 YYEEEE come from the germline V gene. Sequenced by immunoSEQ multiplex PCR; TCRdb stores in-frame clones only, minus some. This table holds thousands of clones, approximately 82% found once. The clonotype comes from a human donor with myelodysplastic syndrome. This chain connects TRBV5-6 to TRBJ1-2; D is ambiguous. The sample here was bone marrow, taken before or after starting hypomethylating agent treatment for myelodysplastic syndrome (not recorded which). The CDR3, as DNA: TGTGCCAGCAGCATGGAGGCTCACAACTATGGCTACACCTTC. It translates to CASSMEAHNYGYTF.